The clone carrying this T cell receptor (beta chain) was detected only a few times. Antigen specificity is unknown. Presence of unique molecular identifiers characterized the TCR beta cDNA libraries. Between about 1 and 10 million T cells gave rise to hundreds of thousands of cDNA molecules. TCRdb reprocessed the PCR reads with MiXCR, giving one entry per CDR3 protein. The table shows fewer than 550,000 distinct CDR3 sequences, with about a third occurring only once. This specimen comes from a study of post-analysis software for immune sequencing data. Findings and limits, study-wide: With TRBV5-6, TRBV5-1 and TRBV20-1 included, five TRBV segments were more frequent in patients than in controls. Samples from a shared batch, those prepared together, strongly co-clustered by F measure.

CDR3 length: 14 residues. Germline lookup yields CDR1 SGHVS and CDR2 FNYEAQ. V lost 1 base and J 9 bases, leaving 13 bases between the germline ends. This TCR was recovered from a girl aged 2 to 17 with multiple sclerosis. The source material was blood. This rearrangement joins TRBV7-6 to TRBJ2-1; D is perhaps TRBD1 or TRBD2 (5 bases each). CDR3 sequence reads: CASSLGGVLGEQFF. The DNA for the CDR3 is TGTGCCAGCAGCTTAGGAGGGGTCCTGGGTGAGCAGTTCTTC. The whole variable domain, remainder taken from reference TRBV7-6 and TRBJ2-1, is GAGVSQSPRYKVTKRGQDVALRCDPISGHVSLYWYRQALGQGPEFLTYFNYEAQQDKSGLPNDRFSAERPEGSISTLTIQRTEQRDSAMYRCASSLGGVLGEQFFGPGTRLTVL.